This T cell receptor beta chain was sequenced in a study of T cells in Graves' hyperthyroidism and ophthalmopathy. Regarding the study as a whole: Most expanded thyroid clonotypes above 0.001 also appeared in blood. Ophthalmopathy prediction by the model preceded onset by a median approximately 5.9 months.

Authors of the study amplified TCR beta CDR3 regions from RNA transcripts. When the TCR CDR3 underwent first-round RT-PCR, the HTBI primer set was used. Using its own MiXCR run on the multiplex PCR reads, TCRdb lists one record per CDR3 protein. The sample yields a few hundred thousand distinct CDR3 sequences, approximately 15% seen once. Using about 10 ml of fresh peripheral blood, PBMCs were prepared. This clonotype was found many times. The antigen is undetermined. The CDR3 loop spans 15 amino acids. CDR1 is DFQATT and CDR2 is SNEGSKA in the germline V gene (reference sequence). Unmatched junction bases numbered 11, after V lost 6 bases and J lost 3 bases.

Input material: blood. This TCR was recovered from a woman under 40 with Graves' hyperthyroidism. The rearrangement uses TRBV20-1 and TRBJ2-5, with TRBD2 matching over 9 bases. CDR3 region: CSAAGVAGAEETQYF. The CDR3 nucleotides read TGCAGTGCGGCGGGGGTAGCGGGAGCGGAAGAGACCCAGTACTTC.